This T cell receptor (beta chain) appears in the sequencing data of a study of OX40 agonist ivuxolimab in advanced cancers. Overall study context: An agonistic anti-OX40 (CD134) antibody, ivuxolimab, was used to treat the patients. Prior anti-PD-1, anti-PD-L1 or anti-CTLA-4 therapy did not bar entry, and more than 35% had some. Age averaged around 60 years (range roughly 23 to 85), and more than 80% were male. Ivuxolimab doses were 0.01, 0.1, 0.3, 1.5, 3 or 10 mg/kg every 2 weeks.

TCRdb keeps only in-frame clones here, not all; method: immunoSEQ multiplex PCR. The repertoire consists of around 100,000 clones, with about 96% occurring once and the leading ten covering around 2%. This material consisted of CD4+ or CD8+ T cells sorted from blood, taken in a trial of the OX40 agonist ivuxolimab. The TCR comes from an adult with an advanced solid tumor such as melanoma, head and neck, liver or kidney cancer.

CDR3 sequence reads: CSVGPRTSGGYEQYF. CDR3 sequence (DNA): TGCAGCGTTGGTCCCCGAACTAGCGGGGGTTACGAGCAGTACTTC. The rearrangement links TRBV29-1 to TRBJ2-7, with TRBD2 matching over 11 bases. J was trimmed by 4 bases and V by 4 bases; bases with no gene match: 9. The CDR3 extends over 15 amino acids. Looked up from germline, CDR1 is SQVTM and CDR2 is ANQGSEA.